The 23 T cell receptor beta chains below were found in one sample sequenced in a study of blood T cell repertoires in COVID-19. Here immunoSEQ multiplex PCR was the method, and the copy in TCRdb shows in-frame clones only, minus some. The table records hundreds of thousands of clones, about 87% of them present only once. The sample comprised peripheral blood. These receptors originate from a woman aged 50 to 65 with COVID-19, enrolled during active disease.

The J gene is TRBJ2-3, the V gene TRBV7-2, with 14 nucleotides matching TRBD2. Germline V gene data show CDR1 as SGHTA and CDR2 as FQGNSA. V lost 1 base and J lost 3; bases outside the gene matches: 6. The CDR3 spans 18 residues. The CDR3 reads CASSLVGLAGAGTDTQYF. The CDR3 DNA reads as TGTGCCAGCAGCTTAGTGGGACTAGCGGGAGCTGGGACAGATACGCAGTATTTT.

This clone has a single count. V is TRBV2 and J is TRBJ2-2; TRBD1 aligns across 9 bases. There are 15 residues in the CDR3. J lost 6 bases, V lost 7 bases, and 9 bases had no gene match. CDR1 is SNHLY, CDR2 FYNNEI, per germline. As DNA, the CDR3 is TGTGCCAGCAAGGATTCCGGGACAGGGTCCGGGGAGCTGTTTTTT. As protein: CASKDSGTGSGELFF.

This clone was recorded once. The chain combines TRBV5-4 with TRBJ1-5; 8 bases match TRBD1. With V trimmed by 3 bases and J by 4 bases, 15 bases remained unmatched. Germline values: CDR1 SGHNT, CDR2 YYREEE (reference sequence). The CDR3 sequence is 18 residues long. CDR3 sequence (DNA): TGTGCCAGCAGCTCCCGGACGCCAGGGGGCCAAACGAATCAGCCCCAGCATTTT. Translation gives CASSSRTPGGQTNQPQHF.

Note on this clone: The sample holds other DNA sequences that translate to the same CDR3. The CDR3 DNA sequence: TGTGCCAGTAGTATCGGCGGAGGTAGCAATCAGCCCCAGCATTTT. Translated: CASSIGGGSNQPQHF. The rearrangement uses TRBV19 and TRBJ1-5; no definite D call. The CDR3 contains 15 residues. Trimming took 3 bases from V and 0 from J, leaving 9 bases between them. Germline CDR1 is LNHDA and CDR2 is SQIVND (reference sequence).

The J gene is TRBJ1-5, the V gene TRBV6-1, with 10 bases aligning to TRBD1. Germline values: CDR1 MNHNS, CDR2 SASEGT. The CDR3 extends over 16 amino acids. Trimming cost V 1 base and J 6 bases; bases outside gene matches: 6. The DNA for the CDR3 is TGTGCCAGCAGTGAAGTTCAGGGGACAGGGGCTCAGCCCCAGCATTTT. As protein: CASSEVQGTGAQPQHF.

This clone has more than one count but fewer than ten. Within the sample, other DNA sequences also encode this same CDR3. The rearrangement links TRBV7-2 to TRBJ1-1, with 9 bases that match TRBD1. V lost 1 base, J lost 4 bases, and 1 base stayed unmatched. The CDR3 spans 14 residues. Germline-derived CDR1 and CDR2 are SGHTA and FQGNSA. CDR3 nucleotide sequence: TGTGCCAGCAGCTTAGACAGGGGGCGCACTGAAGCTTTCTTT. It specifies CASSLDRGRTEAFF.

The CDR3 DNA reads TGCGCCAGCAGGGGACGGACAGGCCATGGCTACACCTTC. Its translation: CASRGRTGHGYTF. The chain links TRBV4-3 to TRBJ1-2, with 7 bases identical to TRBD1. The CDR3 extends over 13 amino acids. V lost 6 bases and J lost 6; bases outside the gene matches: 7. CDR1 is LGHNA and CDR2 is YSLEER in the germline V gene.

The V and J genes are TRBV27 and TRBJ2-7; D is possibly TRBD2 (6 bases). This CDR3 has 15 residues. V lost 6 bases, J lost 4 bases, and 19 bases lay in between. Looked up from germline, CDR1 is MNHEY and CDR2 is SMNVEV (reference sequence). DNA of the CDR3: TGTGCCAGCAGACCTTTGGGGACTGGGGCATACGAGCAGTACTTC. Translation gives CASRPLGTGAYEQYF.

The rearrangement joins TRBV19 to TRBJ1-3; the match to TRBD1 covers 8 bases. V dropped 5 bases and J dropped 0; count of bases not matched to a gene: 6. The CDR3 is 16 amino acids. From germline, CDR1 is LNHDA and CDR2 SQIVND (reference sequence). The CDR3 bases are TGTGCCAGTAGTCTACGGGACAGGAACTCTGGAAACACCATATATTTT. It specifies CASSLRDRNSGNTIYF.

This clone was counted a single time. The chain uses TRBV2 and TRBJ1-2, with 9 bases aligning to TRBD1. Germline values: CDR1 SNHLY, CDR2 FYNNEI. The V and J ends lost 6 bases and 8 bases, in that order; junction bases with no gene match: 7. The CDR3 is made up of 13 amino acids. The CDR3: CASSGQGLDGYTF. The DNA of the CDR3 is TGTGCCAGCAGCGGACAGGGGTTAGACGGCTACACCTTC. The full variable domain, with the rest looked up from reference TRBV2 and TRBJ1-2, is EPEVTQTPSHQVTQMGQEVILRCVPISNHLYFYWYRQILGQKVEFLVSFYNNEISEKSEIFDDQFSVERPDGSNFTLKIRSTKLEDSAMYFCASSGQGLDGYTFGSGTRLTVV.

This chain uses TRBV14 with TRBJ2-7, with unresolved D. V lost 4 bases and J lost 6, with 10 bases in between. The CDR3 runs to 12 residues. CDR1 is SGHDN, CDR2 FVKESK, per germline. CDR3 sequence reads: CASSRPNFEQYF. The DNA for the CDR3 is TGTGCCAGCAGCCGCCCAAACTTCGAGCAGTACTTC.

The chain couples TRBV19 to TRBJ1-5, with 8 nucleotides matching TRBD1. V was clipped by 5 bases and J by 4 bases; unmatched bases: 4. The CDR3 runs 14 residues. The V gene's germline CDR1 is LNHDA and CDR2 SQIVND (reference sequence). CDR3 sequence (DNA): TGTGCCAGTAGTCCAACAGGGGGAAATCAGCCCCAGCATTTT. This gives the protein CASSPTGGNQPQHF.

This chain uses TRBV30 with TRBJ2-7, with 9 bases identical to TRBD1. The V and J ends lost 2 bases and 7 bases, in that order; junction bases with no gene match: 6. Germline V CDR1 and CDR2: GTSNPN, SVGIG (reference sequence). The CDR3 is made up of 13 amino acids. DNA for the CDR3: TGTGCCTGGAGTCGGGACAGGGCGGGGGAGCAGTACTTC. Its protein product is CAWSRDRAGEQYF.

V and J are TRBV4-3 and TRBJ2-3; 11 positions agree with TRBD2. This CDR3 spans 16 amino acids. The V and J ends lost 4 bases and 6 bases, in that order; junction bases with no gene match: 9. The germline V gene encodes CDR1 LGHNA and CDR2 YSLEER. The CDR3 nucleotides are TGCGCCAGCAGCCCTGATCATTCTAGCGGGGGGGATACGCAGTATTTT. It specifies CASSPDHSSGGDTQYF.

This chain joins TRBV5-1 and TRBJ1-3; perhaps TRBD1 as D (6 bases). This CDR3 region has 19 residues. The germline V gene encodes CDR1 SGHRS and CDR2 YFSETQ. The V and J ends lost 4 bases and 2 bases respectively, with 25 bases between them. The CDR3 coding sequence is TGCGCCAGCAGCCCCGGACGGGACACTTACTTAAGCACTGGAAACACCATATATTTT. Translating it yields CASSPGRDTYLSTGNTIYF.

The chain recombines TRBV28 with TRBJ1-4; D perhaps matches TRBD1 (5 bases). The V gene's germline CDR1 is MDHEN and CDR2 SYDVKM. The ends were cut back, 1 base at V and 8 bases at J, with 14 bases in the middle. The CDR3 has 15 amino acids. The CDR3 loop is CASSLSRGMEEKLFF. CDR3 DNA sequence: TGTGCCAGCAGTTTATCCCGGGGGATGGAAGAAAAACTGTTTTTT.

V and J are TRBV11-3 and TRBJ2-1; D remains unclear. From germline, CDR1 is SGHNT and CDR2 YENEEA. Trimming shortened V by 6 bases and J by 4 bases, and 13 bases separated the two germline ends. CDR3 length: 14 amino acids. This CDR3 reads CASSHYPTYNEQFF. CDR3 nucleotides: TGTGCCAGCAGTCACTACCCTACTTACAATGAGCAGTTCTTC.

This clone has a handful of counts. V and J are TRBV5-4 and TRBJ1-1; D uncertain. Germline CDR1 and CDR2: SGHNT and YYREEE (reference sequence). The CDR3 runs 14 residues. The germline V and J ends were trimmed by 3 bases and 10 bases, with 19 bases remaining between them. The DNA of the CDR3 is TGTGCCAGCAGCTCGCCTGGTCGGGAAGGAATAGCTTTCTTT. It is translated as CASSSPGREGIAFF.

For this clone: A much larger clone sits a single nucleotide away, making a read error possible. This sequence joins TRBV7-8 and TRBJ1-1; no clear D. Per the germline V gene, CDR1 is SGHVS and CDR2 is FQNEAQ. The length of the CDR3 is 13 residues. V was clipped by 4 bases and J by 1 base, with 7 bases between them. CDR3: CASSYPGNTEAFF. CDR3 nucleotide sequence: TGTGCCAGCAGCTACCCGGGGAACACTGAAGCTTTCTTT. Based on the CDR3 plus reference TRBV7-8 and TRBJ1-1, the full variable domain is GAGVSQSPRYKVAKRGQDVALRCDPISGHVSLFWYQQALGQGPEFLTYFQNEAQLDKSGLPSDRFFAERPEGSVSTLKIQRTQQEDSAVYLCASSYPGNTEAFFGQGTRLTVV.

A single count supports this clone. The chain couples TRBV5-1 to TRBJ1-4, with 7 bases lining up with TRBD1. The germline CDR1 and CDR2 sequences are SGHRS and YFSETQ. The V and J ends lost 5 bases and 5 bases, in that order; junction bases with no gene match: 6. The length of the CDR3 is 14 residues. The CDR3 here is CASRKDRDNEKLFF. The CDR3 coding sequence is TGCGCCAGCAGGAAAGACAGGGACAATGAAAAACTGTTTTTT.

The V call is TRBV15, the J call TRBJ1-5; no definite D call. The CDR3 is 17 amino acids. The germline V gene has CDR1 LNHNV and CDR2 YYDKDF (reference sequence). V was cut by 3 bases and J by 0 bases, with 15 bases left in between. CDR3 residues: CATSSRNGLDSNQPQHF. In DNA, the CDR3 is TGTGCCACCAGCAGTCGGAATGGGCTCGATAGCAATCAGCCCCAGCATTTT.

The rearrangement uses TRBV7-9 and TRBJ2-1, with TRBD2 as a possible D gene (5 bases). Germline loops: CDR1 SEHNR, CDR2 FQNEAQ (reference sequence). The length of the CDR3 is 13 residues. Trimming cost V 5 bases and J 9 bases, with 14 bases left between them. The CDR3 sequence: CASSVEGRGEQFF. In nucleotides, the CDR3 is TGTGCCAGCAGCGTCGAGGGCAGAGGTGAGCAGTTCTTC. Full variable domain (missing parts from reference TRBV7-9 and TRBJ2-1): DTGVSQNPRHKITKRGQNVTFRCDPISEHNRLYWYRQTLGQGPEFLTYFQNEAQLEKSRLLSDRFSAERPKGSFSTLEIQRTEQGDSAMYLCASSVEGRGEQFFGPGTRLTVL.

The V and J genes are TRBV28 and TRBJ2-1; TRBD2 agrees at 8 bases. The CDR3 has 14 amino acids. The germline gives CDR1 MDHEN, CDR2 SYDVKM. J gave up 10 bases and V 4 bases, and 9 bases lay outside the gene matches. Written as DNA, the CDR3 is TGTGCCAGCAGTTCGAGCGGGGGAGCCGAGGAGCAGTTCTTC. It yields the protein CASSSSGGAEEQFF.